The 8 T cell receptor beta chains below were found in one sample sequenced in a study of glioma-infiltrating T cells. Amplification of TCR alpha and beta CDR3 regions from RNA used iRepertoire nested multiplex PCR. TCRdb independently ran MiXCR on the multiplex PCR reads; one entry per CDR3 protein. Among approximately 88,000 distinct CDR3 sequences, 23% were seen once, and the ten largest hold about 6.7%. The specimen sequenced was glioma tissue, nonneoplastic brain tissue, or PBMCs (not recorded which). These receptors originate from a human donor with low-grade glioma or glioblastoma, undergoing nonglioma brain surgery, or in good health (not recorded which).

This clonotype was seen many times. The rearrangement joins TRBV10-3 to TRBJ1-5; no clear D. The V end lost 8 bases, the J end lost 0 bases, and 11 bases lay between the germline ends. This CDR3 region has 14 residues. The germline V gene has CDR1 ENHRY and CDR2 SYGVKD. This CDR3 is CAIQRPYSNQPQHF. CDR3 in DNA: TGTGCCATCCAGAGGCCCTATAGCAATCAGCCCCAGCATTTT.

The chain employs TRBV2 and TRBJ2-3; maybe TRBD1 (6 bases). Trimming shortened V by 8 bases and J by 2 bases, and 8 bases separated the two germline ends. Germline assignment: CDR1 SNHLY and CDR2 FYNNEI. The CDR3 totals 12 residues. CDR3 region: CASGGTTDTQYF. The CDR3 bases are TGTGCCAGCGGGGGCACCACAGATACGCAGTATTTT.

On this clonotype: A much more abundant neighbour one base away suggests this may be a read error. The chain recombines TRBV2 with TRBJ2-1; tentatively, D is TRBD2 (6 bases). Trimming took 0 bases from V and 9 from J, leaving 12 bases between them. The CDR3 runs to 14 residues. Germline CDR1 SNHLY, CDR2 FYNNEI. The CDR3 nucleotides are TGTGCCAGCAGTGAAGCCGGGACTCACGTTGAGCAGTTCTTC. Protein product: CASSEAGTHVEQFF.

This clonotype was seen repeatedly, ten times or more. The chain links TRBV2 to TRBJ1-5; no clear D. The length of the CDR3 is 14 residues. V was shortened by 5 bases and J by 4 bases, with 12 bases between the two germline ends. Germline lookup yields CDR1 SNHLY and CDR2 FYNNEI. CDR3 sequence: CASSYVTGNQPQHF. The DNA for the CDR3 is TGTGCCAGCAGTTATGTTACGGGGAATCAGCCCCAGCATTTT.

In its sample, this clonotype was seen many times. The J gene is TRBJ1-5, the V gene TRBV7-8; possibly TRBD1 for D (6 bases). Germline V gives CDR1 SGHVS, CDR2 FQNEAQ. CDR3 length: 19 residues. Trimming cost V 5 bases and J 0 bases, with 23 bases left between them. The chain's CDR3 is CASSPAGHYLLYSNQPQHF. In nucleotides, the CDR3 is TGTGCCAGCAGCCCTGCGGGACACTATCTTCTATATAGCAATCAGCCCCAGCATTTT.

This clonotype was seen many times. The rearrangement links TRBV7-2 to TRBJ1-2; D ambiguous. Trimming removed 1 base from V and 7 bases from J, with 13 bases in between. Germline V gives CDR1 SGHTA, CDR2 FQGNSA. The CDR3 runs 14 residues. CDR3 amino acids: CASSLVVGPGGYTF. For the CDR3, the DNA is TGTGCCAGCAGCTTAGTGGTCGGACCGGGTGGCTACACCTTC.

As to this clonotype: Being one base from a much bigger clone, this may be a read error. V gene TRBV5-4 combines with J gene TRBJ1-2; TRBD1 matches 7 bases. Germline CDR1 is SGHNT and CDR2 is YYREEE (reference sequence). The CDR3 covers 15 residues. V gave up 6 bases and J gave up 0 bases; unmatched junction bases: 8. The CDR3 bases are TGTGCCAGCAACCCCTGGACAGGAGCTAACTATGGCTACACCTTC. Amino acid sequence: CASNPWTGANYGYTF.

This clonotype was detected only a few times. This rearrangement joins TRBV12-3 or TRBV12-4 to TRBJ1-1; 8 positions agree with TRBD1. The CDR3 spans 14 residues. The J segment lost 5 bases and the V segment lost 4 bases, leaving 6 bases of the junction unmatched. CDR3 region: CASSSNRGYTEAFF. CDR3 nucleotide sequence: TGTGCCAGCAGTTCAAACAGGGGGTATACTGAAGCTTTCTTT.